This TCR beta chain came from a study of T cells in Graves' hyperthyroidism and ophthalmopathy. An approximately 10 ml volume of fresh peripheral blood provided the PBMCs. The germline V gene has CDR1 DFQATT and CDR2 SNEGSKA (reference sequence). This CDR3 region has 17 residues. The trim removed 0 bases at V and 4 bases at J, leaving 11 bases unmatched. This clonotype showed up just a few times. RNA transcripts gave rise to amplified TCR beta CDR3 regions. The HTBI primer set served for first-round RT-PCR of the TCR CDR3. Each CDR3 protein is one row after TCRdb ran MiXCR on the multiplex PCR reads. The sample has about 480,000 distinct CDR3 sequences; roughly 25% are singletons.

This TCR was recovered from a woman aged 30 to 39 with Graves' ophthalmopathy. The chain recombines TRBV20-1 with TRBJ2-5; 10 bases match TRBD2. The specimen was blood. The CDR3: CSARDPLESGGVETQYF. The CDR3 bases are TGCAGTGCTAGAGATCCACTAGAGAGCGGGGGGGTAGAGACCCAGTACTTC.